This T cell receptor (beta chain) was profiled in a study of control samples from healthy donors and cancer patients. Sequencing was performed with immunoSEQ multiplex PCR; in TCRdb, only in-frame clones are kept and a portion is missing. The table includes roughly 180,000 clones, 91% detected once. This CDR3 has 15 residues. Trimming took 1 base from V and 7 from J; bases not matched to a gene: 7. From germline, CDR1 is LNHDA and CDR2 SQIVND (reference sequence). Sample: blood. The TCR originated in a woman aged 40 to 50 in good health. The rearrangement joins TRBV19 to TRBJ2-1; 7 positions match TRBD2. The CDR3 nucleotides are TGTGCCAGTAGTATAGGAAGCGGGGTGGGGAATGAGCAGTTCTTC. Translated: CASSIGSGVGNEQFF.